One and the same sample provided the 30 T cell receptor beta chains below, sequenced in a study of OX40 agonist ivuxolimab in advanced cancers. Sequencing used immunoSEQ multiplex PCR; TCRdb keeps in-frame clones, though not all of them. The repertoire holds 35,000 to 55,000 clones, roughly nine tenths seen once, with more than 13% in the top ten. The sample consisted of CD4+ or CD8+ T cells sorted from blood, taken in a trial of the OX40 agonist ivuxolimab. Receptors were obtained from an adult with an advanced solid tumor such as melanoma, head and neck, liver or kidney cancer.

This chain links TRBV28 with TRBJ1-2, with 9 positions matching TRBD1. The ends lost 8 bases at V and 4 bases at J; junction bases unmatched: 8. There are 14 residues in the CDR3. Germline CDR1 is MDHEN and CDR2 is SYDVKM. CDR3 in DNA: TGTGCCAGCGTACGGGACAGGGAGGTCTATGGCTACACCTTC. Amino acids: CASVRDREVYGYTF.

The chain carries TRBV28 and TRBJ2-7, with TRBD2 as a possible D gene (5 bases). V lost 1 base to trimming and J lost 0 bases, with 10 bases between them. The CDR3 is 15 residues long. The V gene's germline CDR1 is MDHEN and CDR2 SYDVKM. In nucleotides, the CDR3 is TGTGCCAGCAGTTTATCGGAGGAGAGCTCCTACGAGCAGTACTTC. The encoded protein is CASSLSEESSYEQYF.

The chain joins TRBV5-4 to TRBJ1-4; 7 bases map to TRBD1. CDR3 length: 15 residues. Germline V gives CDR1 SGHNT, CDR2 YYREEE (reference sequence). Trimming at V came to 3 bases and at J to 6 bases, leaving 8 bases not matched to a gene. The DNA for the CDR3 is TGTGCCAGCAGCTACAGACAGGGTAGGGATGAAAAACTGTTTTTT. Translated, it gives CASSYRQGRDEKLFF.

V and J are TRBV6-1 and TRBJ2-3, with TRBD2 matching 10 bases. J was trimmed by 4 bases and V by 1 base; bases with no gene match: 2. Germline CDR1 and CDR2: MNHNS and SASEGT. CDR3 size: 15 residues. CDR3 loop: CASSEEAGGPDTQYF. The CDR3 nucleotides are TGTGCCAGCAGTGAAGAAGCGGGAGGGCCAGATACGCAGTATTTT.

The V call is TRBV27, the J call TRBJ2-1; 12 bases are a match to TRBD2. CDR1 MNHEY and CDR2 SMNVEV come from the germline V gene (reference sequence). CDR3 length equals 16 residues. V shed 6 bases, J shed 1 base, and the junction held 4 bases outside the gene matches. The CDR3 nucleotides read TGTGCCAGCAGCAAGACTAGCGGGAGTTCCTACAATGAGCAGTTCTTC. Residues: CASSKTSGSSYNEQFF.

The V call is TRBV6-6, the J call TRBJ2-1; D is perhaps TRBD1 (6 bases). The CDR3 runs to 12 residues. Trimming removed 2 bases from V and 10 bases from J, with 9 bases in between. The V gene's germline CDR1 is MNHNY and CDR2 SVGAGI (reference sequence). The CDR3 protein is CASSYPGEEQFF. CDR3 nucleotide sequence: TGTGCCAGCAGTTACCCAGGGGAGGAGCAGTTCTTC.

The chain is built from TRBV7-8 and TRBJ1-2; possibly TRBD1 for D (6 bases). V lost 5 bases and J 1 base, leaving 11 bases between the germline ends. The CDR3 has 14 residues. Germline V gene lookup returns CDR1 SGHVS and CDR2 FQNEAQ. The CDR3 loop reads CASSPGDGNYGYTF. The CDR3 region has the DNA TGTGCCAGCAGCCCAGGGGACGGTAACTATGGCTACACCTTC.

The chain couples TRBV18 to TRBJ1-1; D gene uncertain. This CDR3 is built from 14 residues. Trimming left V 1 base short and J 3 bases short, with 9 bases between. In germline, CDR1 is KGHSH, CDR2 LQKENI. This CDR3 is CASSPHPIYTEAFF. CDR3 nucleotides: TGTGCCAGCTCACCACACCCTATTTACACTGAAGCTTTCTTT.

CDR3 nucleotide sequence: TGTGCCAGCAGCGTAGATGGGACTAGCGGAGGGGGAGAGACCCAGTACTTC. Translation gives CASSVDGTSGGGETQYF. The chain combines TRBV9 with TRBJ2-5, with TRBD2 matching over 11 bases. The CDR3 consists of 17 residues. Trimming removed 0 bases from V and 4 bases from J; junction bases left unmatched: 8. Looked up from germline, CDR1 is SGDLS and CDR2 is YYNGEE.

The table lists this clone with a count of one. This rearrangement joins TRBV19 to TRBJ1-5; TRBD1 agrees at 8 bases. Trimming at V came to 5 bases and at J to 4 bases, leaving 7 bases not matched to a gene. Germline V lookup: CDR1 LNHDA, CDR2 SQIVND (reference sequence). This CDR3 region has 15 residues. CDR3 amino acids: CASSVGQGRNQPQHF. The DNA of the CDR3 is TGTGCCAGTAGTGTCGGACAGGGAAGAAATCAGCCCCAGCATTTT. The entire variable domain, with the rest obtained from reference TRBV19 and TRBJ1-5, is as follows: DGGITQSPKYLFRKEGQNVTLSCEQNLNHDAMYWYRQDPGQGLRLIYYSQIVNDFQKGDIAEGYSVSREKKESFPLTVTSAQKNPTAFYLCASSVGQGRNQPQHFGDGTRLSIL.

The chain carries TRBV18 and TRBJ2-4; 10 bases align to TRBD1. V shed 3 bases and J 8 bases; nucleotides not matched to a gene: 4. Per the germline V gene, CDR1 is KGHSH and CDR2 is LQKENI. The CDR3 length is 14 residues. CDR3 bases: TGTGCCAGCTCACCGGGACAGGGGATGGACATTCAGTACTTC. Translation gives CASSPGQGMDIQYF.

A single count supports this clone. This sequence joins TRBV19 and TRBJ1-3; D gene unclear. Germline V CDR1 and CDR2: LNHDA, SQIVND (reference sequence). The CDR3 length is 19 residues. V dropped 6 bases and J dropped 2 bases, with 26 bases sitting between them. CDR3 DNA: TGTGCCAGTAGCCTAACAAGGATAGTTACGGAGAGAACTGGAAACACCATATATTTT. Translating gives CASSLTRIVTERTGNTIYF.

The chain employs TRBV2 and TRBJ2-6; TRBD1 agrees at 8 bases. In germline, CDR1 is SNHLY, CDR2 FYNNEI. The V and J ends lost 6 bases and 2 bases, in that order; junction bases with no gene match: 3. The CDR3 sequence is 15 residues long. CDR3 nucleotides: TGTGCCAGCAGCCTACAGGGGGCTGGGGCCAACGTCCTGACTTTC. Residues: CASSLQGAGANVLTF.

The CDR3 protein is CASARDRLNQPQHF. The CDR3 DNA sequence: TGTGCCAGTGCCCGGGACAGATTAAATCAGCCCCAGCATTTT. The chain links TRBV19 to TRBJ1-5; 7 bases are a match to TRBD1. CDR3 size: 14 residues. The germline CDR1 and CDR2 sequences are LNHDA and SQIVND (reference sequence). V shed 8 bases, J shed 4 bases, and the junction held 8 bases outside the gene matches.

This clone was detected a few times. This chain joins TRBV5-6 and TRBJ2-7, with TRBD2 matching 9 bases. The CDR3 contains 15 residues. J gave up 0 bases and V 4 bases, and 5 bases lay outside the gene matches. The V gene's germline CDR1 is SGHDT and CDR2 YYEEEE. As DNA, the CDR3 is TGTGCCAGCAGCCAAGATAGCGGGAGCTCCTACGAGCAGTACTTC. Translated: CASSQDSGSSYEQYF.

Comments on this clone: The germline gene is not matched at one end of the junction; a read error may be the cause. V usage is TRBV7-7 and J usage is TRBJ2-5; TRBD2 matches 7 bases. The CDR3 contains 15 residues. CDR1 and CDR2 (germline): SSHAT, FNYEAQ (reference sequence). The CDR3 reads CASSLVQGGAETQYF. In nucleotides, the CDR3 is TGTGCTAGCAGCTTAGTCCAGGGAGGGGCAGAGACCCAGTACTTC.

The chain has TRBV6-1 and TRBJ1-5, with D tentatively TRBD1 (6 bases). From germline, CDR1 is MNHNS and CDR2 SASEGT. Trimming cost V 2 bases and J 6 bases, with 11 bases left between them. The CDR3 extends over 14 amino acids. The CDR3 is CASSEYRDRQPQHF. CDR3 nucleotide sequence: TGTGCCAGCAGTGAATACAGGGATCGTCAGCCCCAGCATTTT.

This chain joins TRBV6-1 and TRBJ1-4; 7 positions match TRBD1. J was trimmed by 7 bases and V by 1 base; bases with no gene match: 3. The CDR3 has 14 amino acids. The germline CDR1 and CDR2 sequences are MNHNS and SASEGT. The CDR3 nucleotides read TGTGCCAGCAGTGAAGGACAGGGTTTTGAAAAACTGTTTTTT. This sequence encodes CASSEGQGFEKLFF.

The genes are TRBV4-1 and TRBJ2-5; no firm D call. V dropped 0 bases and J dropped 1 base, with 15 bases sitting between them. Germline values: CDR1 MGHRA, CDR2 YSYEKL. The CDR3 has 17 residues. The CDR3 region is CASSQESDVRFQETQYF. CDR3 sequence (DNA): TGCGCCAGCAGCCAAGAGTCGGATGTAAGATTCCAAGAGACCCAGTACTTC.

V is TRBV18 and J is TRBJ2-7, with 8 bases identical to TRBD1. Germline V gene sequence: CDR1 KGHSH, CDR2 LQKENI. The CDR3 has 15 residues. With V trimmed by 3 bases and J by 2 bases, 6 bases remained unmatched. This chain's CDR3 is CASSPNRQGPYEQYF. CDR3 DNA: TGTGCCAGCTCACCCAACAGACAGGGGCCCTACGAGCAGTACTTC.

V is TRBV2 and J is TRBJ1-5; unclear D gene. This CDR3 has 14 residues. Trimming removed 3 bases from V and 5 bases from J, with 11 bases in between. CDR1 and CDR2 from the germline V gene are SNHLY and FYNNEI. The CDR3 DNA sequence: TGTGCCAGCAGTGACAGCAGTGGCTATCAGCCCCAGCATTTT. It yields the protein CASSDSSGYQPQHF.

The chain joins TRBV2 to TRBJ2-1; 10 nucleotides line up with TRBD2. This CDR3 is 16 amino acids long. V trimming: 2 bases; J trimming: 9 bases; junction bases outside the gene matches: 10. Per germline, CDR1 SNHLY and CDR2 FYNNEI. CDR3 nucleotide sequence: TGTGCCAGCAGTGAACAGGGGCTAGCGGGAGTTAGTGAGCAGTTCTTC. Its protein product is CASSEQGLAGVSEQFF.

The chain uses TRBV30 and TRBJ1-2; D perhaps matches TRBD1 (6 bases). Germline V CDR1 and CDR2: GTSNPN, SVGIG (reference sequence). This CDR3 region has 13 residues. Deletions cut 5 bases from V and 4 bases from J, with 14 bases between. The chain's CDR3 is CAWDRRRPYGYTF. In DNA form, the CDR3 reads TGTGCCTGGGACAGGCGCCGTCCCTATGGCTACACCTTC.

About this clone: Sequence at one end of the junction differs from germline and may be a read error. The chain employs TRBV11-3 and TRBJ2-2; either TRBD1 or TRBD2 may fit D (5 bases each). In germline, CDR1 is SGHNT, CDR2 YENEEA. The CDR3 length is 15 residues. In DNA form, the CDR3 reads TGTGCCAGCAGCTTAGACCCGGGACGGACCGGGGAGCTGCTTTTT. Protein: CASSLDPGRTGELLF.

V and J are TRBV7-6 and TRBJ1-1, with D hard to call. Germline loops: CDR1 SGHVS, CDR2 FNYEAQ. CDR3 size: 15 residues. Trimming removed 5 bases from V and 1 base from J, with 14 bases in between. The CDR3 here is CASSARAPPNTEAFF. The CDR3 region has the DNA TGTGCCAGCAGCGCCCGGGCTCCTCCGAACACTGAAGCTTTCTTT.

The gene calls are TRBV7-8 and TRBJ2-4; D may be TRBD1 or TRBD2 (5 bases each). Germline V gene data show CDR1 as SGHVS and CDR2 as FQNEAQ. Trimming removed 5 bases at V and 2 bases at J, with 10 bases between. The CDR3 loop spans 14 amino acids. CDR3 residues: CASSPRESKNIQYF. The CDR3 DNA reads as TGTGCCAGCAGCCCCAGGGAGTCCAAAAACATTCAGTACTTC.

This chain links TRBV5-1 with TRBJ2-7, with D possibly being TRBD2 (6 bases). The CDR3 extends over 15 amino acids. CDR1 SGHRS and CDR2 YFSETQ come from the germline V gene. Trimming cost V 7 bases and J 0 bases, with 17 bases left between them. CDR3 protein: CASAGLPSLSYEQYF. CDR3 nucleotides: TGCGCCAGCGCGGGACTCCCGTCCCTCTCCTACGAGCAGTACTTC.

The V and J genes are TRBV4-2 and TRBJ2-1, with D perhaps matching TRBD2 (6 bases). Per the germline V gene, CDR1 is LGHNA and CDR2 is YNFKEQ. There are 18 residues in the CDR3. The ends were cut back, 1 base at V and 6 bases at J, with 22 bases in the middle. CDR3: CASSQGIAVASRSNEQFF. As DNA, the CDR3 is TGTGCCAGCAGCCAAGGTATAGCGGTGGCCTCCCGGTCCAATGAGCAGTTCTTC.

The chain employs TRBV4-1 and TRBJ2-7; 8 bases map to TRBD1. CDR3 size: 16 residues. Unmatched junction bases numbered 5, after V lost 1 base and J lost 0 bases. The V gene's germline CDR1 is MGHRA and CDR2 YSYEKL. CDR3 sequence reads: CASSQGATGASYEQYF. The CDR3 bases are TGCGCCAGCAGCCAAGGGGCGACAGGGGCCTCCTACGAGCAGTACTTC.

This chain joins TRBV2 and TRBJ2-7; D is possibly TRBD1 (6 bases). CDR1 and CDR2 from the germline V gene are SNHLY and FYNNEI. V lost 10 bases and J 4 bases, leaving 14 bases between the germline ends. The length of the CDR3 is 12 residues. CDR3 bases: TGTGCCATCGGACTCACAGGGTACGAGCAGTACTTC. Protein product: CAIGLTGYEQYF.